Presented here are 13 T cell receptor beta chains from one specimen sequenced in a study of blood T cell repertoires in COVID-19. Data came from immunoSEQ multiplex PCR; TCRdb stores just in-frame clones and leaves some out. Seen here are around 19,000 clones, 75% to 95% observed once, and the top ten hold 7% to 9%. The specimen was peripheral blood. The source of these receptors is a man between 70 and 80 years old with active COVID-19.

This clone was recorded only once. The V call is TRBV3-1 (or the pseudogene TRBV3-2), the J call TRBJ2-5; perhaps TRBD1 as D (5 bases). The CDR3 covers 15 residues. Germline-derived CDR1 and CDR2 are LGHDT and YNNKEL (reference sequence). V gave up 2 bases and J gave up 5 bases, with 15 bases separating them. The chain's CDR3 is CASSQQGPFFETQYF. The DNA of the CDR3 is TGTGCCAGCAGCCAACAGGGTCCGTTTTTCGAGACCCAGTACTTC.

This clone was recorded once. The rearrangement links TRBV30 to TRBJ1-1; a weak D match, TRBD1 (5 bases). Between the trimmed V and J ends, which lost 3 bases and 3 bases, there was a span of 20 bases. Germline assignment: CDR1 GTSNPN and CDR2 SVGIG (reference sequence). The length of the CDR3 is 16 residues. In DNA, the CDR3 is TGTGCCTGGAGCCAAGGAACAGGACACAGAGACACTGAAGCTTTCTTT. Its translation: CAWSQGTGHRDTEAFF.

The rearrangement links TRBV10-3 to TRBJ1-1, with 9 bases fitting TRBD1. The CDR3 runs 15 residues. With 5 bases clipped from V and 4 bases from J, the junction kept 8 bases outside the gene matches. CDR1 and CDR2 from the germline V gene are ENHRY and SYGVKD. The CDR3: CAISSNRGRGTEAFF. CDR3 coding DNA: TGTGCCATCAGTTCTAACAGGGGGCGCGGCACTGAAGCTTTCTTT.

The DNA of the CDR3 is TGTGCCAGCAGTTATCTACAGGGCTCCTACAATGAGCAGTTCTTC. It translates to CASSYLQGSYNEQFF. This chain connects TRBV6-2 or TRBV6-3 to TRBJ2-1, with D possibly being TRBD1 (6 bases). Trimming pared 3 bases from V and 0 bases from J, leaving 9 bases between. Looked up from germline, CDR1 is MNHEY and CDR2 is SVGEGT. CDR3 length: 15 amino acids.

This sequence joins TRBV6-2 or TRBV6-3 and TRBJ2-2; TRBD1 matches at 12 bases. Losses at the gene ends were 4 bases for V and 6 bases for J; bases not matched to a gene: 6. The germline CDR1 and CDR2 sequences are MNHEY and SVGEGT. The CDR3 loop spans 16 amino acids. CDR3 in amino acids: CASSSPGTGGAGELFF. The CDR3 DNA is TGTGCCAGCAGTTCACCCGGGACAGGGGGCGCCGGGGAGCTGTTTTTT.

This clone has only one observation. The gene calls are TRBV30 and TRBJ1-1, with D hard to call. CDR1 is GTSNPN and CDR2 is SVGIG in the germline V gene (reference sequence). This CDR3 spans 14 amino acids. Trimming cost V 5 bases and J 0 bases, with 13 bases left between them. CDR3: CAWDHPGMNTEAFF. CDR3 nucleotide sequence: TGTGCCTGGGACCATCCGGGGATGAACACTGAAGCTTTCTTT.

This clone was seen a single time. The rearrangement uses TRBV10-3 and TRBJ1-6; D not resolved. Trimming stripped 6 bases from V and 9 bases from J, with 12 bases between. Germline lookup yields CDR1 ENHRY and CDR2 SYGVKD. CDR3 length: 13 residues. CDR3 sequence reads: CAISGSLGSPLHF. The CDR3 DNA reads TGTGCCATCAGCGGGAGCCTGGGTTCACCCCTCCACTTT.

The CDR3 nucleotides are TGCAGCGTCCGGGAGGCAGATACGCAGTATTTT. Its protein is CSVREADTQYF. This chain uses TRBV29-1 with TRBJ2-3, with 7 bases aligning to TRBD2. This CDR3 comprises 11 residues. Looked up from germline, CDR1 is SQVTM and CDR2 is ANQGSEA. After removal of 6 bases from V and 4 bases from J, the junction contained 1 base not matched to a gene.

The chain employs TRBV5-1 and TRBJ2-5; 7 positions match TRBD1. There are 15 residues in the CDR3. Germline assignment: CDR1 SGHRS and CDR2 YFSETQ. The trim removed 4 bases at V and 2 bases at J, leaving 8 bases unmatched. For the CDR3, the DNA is TGCGCCAGCAGCAGATACCCGGGACAGCAAGAGACCCAGTACTTC. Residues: CASSRYPGQQETQYF.

The CDR3 spells CASSLSVETQYF. In nucleotides, the CDR3 is TGTGCCAGCAGTTTGTCTGTAGAGACCCAGTACTTC. This chain joins TRBV12-3 or TRBV12-4 and TRBJ2-5; D uncertain. The CDR3 runs to 12 residues. The V end lost 3 bases, the J end lost 4 bases, and 6 bases lay between the germline ends.

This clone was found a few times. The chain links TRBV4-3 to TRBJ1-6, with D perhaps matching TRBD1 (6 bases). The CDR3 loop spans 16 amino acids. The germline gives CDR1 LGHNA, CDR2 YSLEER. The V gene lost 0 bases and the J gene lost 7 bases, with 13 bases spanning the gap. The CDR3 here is CASSQEGRTANSPLHF. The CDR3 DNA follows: TGCGCCAGCAGCCAAGAAGGAAGGACAGCAAATTCACCCCTCCACTTT.

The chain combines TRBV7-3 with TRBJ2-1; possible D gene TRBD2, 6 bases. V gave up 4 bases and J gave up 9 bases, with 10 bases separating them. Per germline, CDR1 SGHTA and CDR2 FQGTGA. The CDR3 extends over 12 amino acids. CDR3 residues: CASSSKGGEQFF. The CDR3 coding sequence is TGTGCCAGCAGCTCAAAGGGAGGTGAGCAGTTCTTC.

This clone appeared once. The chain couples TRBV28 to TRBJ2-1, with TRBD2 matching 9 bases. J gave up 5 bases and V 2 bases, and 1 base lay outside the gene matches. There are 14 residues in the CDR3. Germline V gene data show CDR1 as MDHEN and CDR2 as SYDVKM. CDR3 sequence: CASSLLAGNNEQFF. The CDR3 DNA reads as TGTGCCAGCAGTTTACTAGCGGGGAACAATGAGCAGTTCTTC.